The 20 T cell receptor beta chains listed next were all sequenced from one sample in a study of cytomegalovirus exposure and HLA in healthy donors. It was with 60 Vbeta and 13 Jbeta primers that the PCR ran. Clones were read by immunoSEQ multiplex PCR, and TCRdb kept only the in-frame ones, dropping some. This listing includes 130,000 to 150,000 clones. Sequenced input: PBMCs. These receptors all come from a male donor in good health and CMV-seronegative.

V is TRBV18 and J is TRBJ2-6; TRBD2 agrees at 7 bases. Germline V gene data show CDR1 as KGHSH and CDR2 as LQKENI. With V trimmed by 3 bases and J by 2 bases, 7 bases remained unmatched. The CDR3 runs 17 residues. Written as DNA, the CDR3 is TGTGCCAGCTCACCGAGGGAGGGAAGGGCTGGGGCCAACGTCCTGACTTTC. This sequence encodes CASSPREGRAGANVLTF.

J is TRBJ2-7 and V is TRBV5-6; TRBD2 matches at 12 bases. V lost 2 bases and J lost 5; bases outside the gene matches: 8. The V gene's germline CDR1 is SGHDT and CDR2 YYEEEE. This CDR3 is 16 amino acids long. The DNA of the CDR3 is TGTGCCAGCAGCTTTCTAGCGGGAGGGCCTGTCAACGAGCAGTACTTC. This codes for CASSFLAGGPVNEQYF.

The genes are TRBV18 and TRBJ2-2; 12 bases agree with TRBD1. The CDR3 has 17 residues. The V gene's germline CDR1 is KGHSH and CDR2 LQKENI. V was pared by 2 bases and J by 6 bases, with 7 bases of the junction left unmatched. The CDR3 region is CASSPKRGTGGPGELFF. In DNA form, the CDR3 reads TGTGCCAGCTCACCAAAACGCGGGACAGGGGGCCCCGGGGAGCTGTTTTTT.

This chain uses TRBV7-2 with TRBJ1-1; D remains unclear. Trimming removed 1 base at V and 1 base at J, with 13 bases between. The CDR3 is 16 amino acids. Germline V gene lookup returns CDR1 SGHTA and CDR2 FQGNSA. In nucleotides, the CDR3 is TGTGCCAGCAGCTTAGTGGCTCCAGGATCGAACACTGAAGCTTTCTTT. Translating gives CASSLVAPGSNTEAFF.

This chain joins TRBV5-4 and TRBJ2-7; TRBD2 is a possible D gene (5 bases). CDR3 length equals 13 residues. The V end was cut by 7 bases, the J end by 5 bases, with 16 bases between. Germline V lookup: CDR1 SGHNT, CDR2 YYREEE (reference sequence). The CDR3 DNA sequence: TGTGCCAGCCAGGACCCCCGAGGGAACGAGCAGTACTTC. This sequence encodes CASQDPRGNEQYF.

This sequence joins TRBV2 and TRBJ1-2, with D unresolved. CDR3 length: 12 amino acids. Germline V lookup: CDR1 SNHLY, CDR2 FYNNEI. Trimming pared 3 bases from V and 5 bases from J, leaving 7 bases between. The CDR3, as DNA: TGTGCCAGCAGTGACGTACTTTATGGCTACACCTTC. As protein: CASSDVLYGYTF.

The chain employs TRBV11-2 and TRBJ1-2; TRBD1 might be the D (5 bases). V was trimmed by 1 base and J by 4 bases, leaving 7 bases between them. The CDR3 has 13 amino acids. Germline V gene sequence: CDR1 SGHAT, CDR2 FQNNGV. The CDR3 DNA follows: TGTGCCAGCAGCTTAGGACAGTTCTATGGCTACACCTTC. Encoded protein: CASSLGQFYGYTF.

The chain is built from TRBV2 and TRBJ1-1, with 7 bases lining up with TRBD1. Germline CDR1 SNHLY, CDR2 FYNNEI. The V segment lost 7 bases and the J segment 5 bases; nucleotides outside the gene matches: 13. The CDR3 extends over 15 amino acids. The CDR3 nucleotides are TGTGCCAGCAAACGTACAGGGGCGTCGGGGACTGAAGCTTTCTTT. Its protein is CASKRTGASGTEAFF.

The CDR3 here is CASSLGTGGDRELFF. In DNA form, the CDR3 reads TGTGCCAGCAGTCTTGGGACAGGGGGGGACCGGGAGCTGTTTTTT. The gene calls are TRBV27 and TRBJ2-2, with TRBD1 matching over 11 bases. Trimming removed 5 bases from V and 9 bases from J; junction bases left unmatched: 8. The CDR3 runs 15 residues. Germline-derived CDR1 and CDR2 are MNHEY and SMNVEV (reference sequence).

The chain joins TRBV6-1 to TRBJ1-1, with TRBD1 as a possible D gene (6 bases). The V gene lost 4 bases and the J gene lost 4 bases, with 16 bases spanning the gap. CDR1 and CDR2 from the germline V gene are MNHNS and SASEGT. This CDR3 region has 15 residues. CDR3 residues: CASSAWGGLVTEAFF. The CDR3 bases are TGTGCCAGCAGTGCTTGGGGGGGGCTAGTCACTGAAGCTTTCTTT.

The rearrangement joins TRBV7-9 to TRBJ2-1, with 7 bases identical to TRBD1. The CDR3 spans 13 residues. Germline V gene sequence: CDR1 SEHNR, CDR2 FQNEAQ (reference sequence). The CDR3 region is CAVQGFRGNEQFF. CDR3 in DNA: TGTGCTGTACAGGGGTTTCGAGGCAATGAGCAGTTCTTC.

This chain uses TRBV19 with TRBJ2-5, with D perhaps TRBD1 (5 bases). V was pared by 1 base and J by 4 bases, with 10 bases between. In germline, CDR1 is LNHDA, CDR2 SQIVND (reference sequence). This CDR3 is 14 amino acids long. CDR3 DNA sequence: TGTGCCAGTAGTATAGGGGGCCTGGGAGAGACCCAGTACTTC. This encodes CASSIGGLGETQYF.

This chain connects TRBV6-1 to TRBJ2-7; D is undetermined. Per the germline V gene, CDR1 is MNHNS and CDR2 is SASEGT. Deletions cut 4 bases from V and 2 bases from J, with 3 bases between. This CDR3 is 11 amino acids long. The CDR3 sequence: CASSVTYEQYF. CDR3 nucleotides: TGTGCCAGCAGTGTTACCTACGAGCAGTACTTC.

V usage is TRBV19 and J usage is TRBJ2-7, with a possible D match to TRBD2 (5 bases). V was pared by 1 base and J by 4 bases, with 14 bases between. The CDR3 extends over 15 amino acids. Germline CDR1 and CDR2: LNHDA and SQIVND (reference sequence). CDR3 in amino acids: CASSIGRGAGYEQYF. CDR3 coding DNA: TGTGCCAGTAGTATAGGACGGGGAGCCGGTTACGAGCAGTACTTC.

The chain recombines TRBV5-4 with TRBJ2-3; 7 positions agree with TRBD2. With 1 base clipped from V and 1 base from J, the junction kept 3 bases outside the gene matches. The CDR3 is 15 residues long. Germline V gene lookup returns CDR1 SGHNT and CDR2 YYREEE (reference sequence). The CDR3, as DNA: TGTGCCAGCAGCTTGAGCGGGACGCGCACAGATACGCAGTATTTT. Amino acids: CASSLSGTRTDTQYF.

This chain uses TRBV18 with TRBJ1-2; D remains ambiguous. V was pared by 5 bases and J by 1 base, with 8 bases between. The V gene's germline CDR1 is KGHSH and CDR2 LQKENI. The length of the CDR3 is 13 residues. The CDR3 region has the DNA TGTGCCAGCTCAGACTCCAGTAACTATGGCTACACCTTC. Its translation: CASSDSSNYGYTF.

The rearrangement joins TRBV9 to TRBJ2-3; D is unresolved. Germline loops: CDR1 SGDLS, CDR2 YYNGEE. The length of the CDR3 is 14 residues. Trimming cost V 0 bases and J 6 bases, with 11 bases left between them. The CDR3 DNA follows: TGTGCCAGCAGCGTAGAACCCGACGGGGATACGCAGTATTTT. Amino acid sequence: CASSVEPDGDTQYF.

The CDR3 DNA reads TGTGCCAGCAGTCGGCGGGACAGTGATGGCTACACCTTC. Protein: CASSRRDSDGYTF. The genes are TRBV6-6 and TRBJ1-2; 7 bases are shared with TRBD1. The length of the CDR3 is 13 residues. The V and J ends lost 5 bases and 6 bases, in that order; junction bases with no gene match: 6. The germline CDR1 and CDR2 sequences are MNHNY and SVGAGI (reference sequence).

The V gene is TRBV5-1, the J gene TRBJ1-4; tentatively, D is TRBD1 (6 bases). Germline assignment: CDR1 SGHRS and CDR2 YFSETQ. V was cut by 3 bases and J by 8 bases, with 20 bases left in between. This CDR3 region has 16 residues. In nucleotides, the CDR3 is TGCGCCAGCAGCTATTACCCGCAGGACAGTGGGGAAAAACTGTTTTTT. It is translated as CASSYYPQDSGEKLFF.

J is TRBJ2-1 and V is TRBV5-6; TRBD2 matches at 8 bases. Germline V gene lookup returns CDR1 SGHDT and CDR2 YYEEEE. Trimming cost V 1 base and J 6 bases; bases outside gene matches: 6. The CDR3 covers 15 residues. The CDR3 here is CASSLPGGGPNEQFF. The CDR3, as DNA: TGTGCCAGCAGCTTGCCCGGGGGGGGGCCCAATGAGCAGTTCTTC.